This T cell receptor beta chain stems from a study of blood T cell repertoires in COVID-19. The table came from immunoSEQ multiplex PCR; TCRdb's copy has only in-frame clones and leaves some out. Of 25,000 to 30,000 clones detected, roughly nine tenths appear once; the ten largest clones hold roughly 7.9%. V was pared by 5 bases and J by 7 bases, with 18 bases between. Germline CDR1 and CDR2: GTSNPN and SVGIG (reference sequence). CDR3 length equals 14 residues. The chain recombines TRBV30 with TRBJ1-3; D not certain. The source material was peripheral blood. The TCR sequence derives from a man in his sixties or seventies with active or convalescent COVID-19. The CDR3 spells CAWVHKGAWNTIYF. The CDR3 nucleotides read TGTGCCTGGGTCCATAAGGGAGCTTGGAACACCATATATTTT.